The entry below gives a single T cell receptor beta chain sequence along with its context. As yet, its antigen is unknown. This sample stems from a study of CD4 T cells in relation to SARS-CoV-2 and coronaviruses. The unexposed donors gave CD4+ T cells in about 2010-2019, prior to COVID-19. The cells were cultured for about 10 days before CD4+ T cells were isolated. Unexposed-donor CD4+ T cells were probed with SARS-CoV-2 S/N and four cold-coronavirus spikes, cells permitting. Between the trimmed V and J ends, which lost 1 base and 0 bases, there was a span of 6 bases. From germline, CDR1 is SEHNR and CDR2 FQNEAQ (reference sequence). This CDR3 has 14 residues. Study-wide findings and caveats: About 64% of donors had memory CD4+ clonotypes crossrecognizing SARS-CoV-2 and common cold coronavirus spike.

Libraries were prepared by immunoSEQ multiplex PCR; TCRdb keeps only in-frame clonotypes and omits some of them. The sample consists of around 20,000 clones, more than 70% of them appearing once. The gene calls are TRBV7-9 and TRBJ1-1; the D is unclear. The source is a human donor in good health. Sample: CD4+ T cells from PBMCs, cultured in vitro. In DNA form, the CDR3 reads TGTGCCAGCAGCTTAGGGGCCGTGAACACTGAAGCTTTCTTT. It encodes CASSLGAVNTEAFF. Full variable domain (rest looked up from reference TRBV7-9 and TRBJ1-1): DTGVSQNPRHKITKRGQNVTFRCDPISEHNRLYWYRQTLGQGPEFLTYFQNEAQLEKSRLLSDRFSAERPKGSFSTLEIQRTEQGDSAMYLCASSLGAVNTEAFFGQGTRLTVV.